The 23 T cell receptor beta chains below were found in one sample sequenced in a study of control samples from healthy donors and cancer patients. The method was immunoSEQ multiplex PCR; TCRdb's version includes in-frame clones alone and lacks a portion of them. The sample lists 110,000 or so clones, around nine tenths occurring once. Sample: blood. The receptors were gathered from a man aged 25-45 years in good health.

The CDR3 sequence is CSSRVGGYNEQFF. The CDR3 DNA follows: TGCAGCTCCAGGGTCGGGGGGTACAATGAGCAGTTCTTC. V is TRBV29-1 and J is TRBJ2-1; 7 bases match TRBD2. CDR3 length: 13 residues. The V gene end was trimmed by 8 bases and the J gene end by 4 bases; junction bases not matched to a gene: 8. Per the germline V gene, CDR1 is SQVTM and CDR2 is ANQGSEA.

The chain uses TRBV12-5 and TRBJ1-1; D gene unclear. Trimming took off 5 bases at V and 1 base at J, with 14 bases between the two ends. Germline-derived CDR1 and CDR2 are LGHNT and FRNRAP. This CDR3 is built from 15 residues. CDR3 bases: TGTGCTAGTGGTCCGGGGATGGAGTGGAACACTGAAGCTTTCTTT. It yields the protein CASGPGMEWNTEAFF. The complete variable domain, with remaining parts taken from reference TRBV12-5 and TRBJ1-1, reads DARVTQTPRHKVTEMGQEVTMRCQPILGHNTVFWYRQTMMQGLELLAYFRNRAPLDDSGMPKDRFSAEMPDATLATLKIQPSEPRDSAVYFCASGPGMEWNTEAFFGQGTRLTVV.

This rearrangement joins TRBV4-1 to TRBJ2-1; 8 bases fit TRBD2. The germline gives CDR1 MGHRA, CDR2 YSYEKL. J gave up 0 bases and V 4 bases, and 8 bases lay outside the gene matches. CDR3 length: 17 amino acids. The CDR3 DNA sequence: TGCGCCAGCAGCCTCCGAGCGGGGGCTAGCTCCTACAATGAGCAGTTCTTC. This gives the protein CASSLRAGASSYNEQFF.

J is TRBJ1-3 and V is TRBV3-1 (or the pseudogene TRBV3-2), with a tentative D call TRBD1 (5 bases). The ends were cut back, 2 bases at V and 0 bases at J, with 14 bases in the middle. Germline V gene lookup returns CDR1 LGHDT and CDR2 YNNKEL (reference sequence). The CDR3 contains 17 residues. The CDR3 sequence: CASSQKGQGTSGNTIYF. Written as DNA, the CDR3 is TGTGCCAGCAGCCAAAAAGGTCAGGGTACCTCTGGAAACACCATATATTTT.

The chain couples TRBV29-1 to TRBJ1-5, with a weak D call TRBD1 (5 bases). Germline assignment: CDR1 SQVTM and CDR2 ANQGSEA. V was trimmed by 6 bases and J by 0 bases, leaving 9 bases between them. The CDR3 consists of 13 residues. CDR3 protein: CSVRTTSNQPQHF. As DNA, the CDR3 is TGCAGCGTGCGGACAACTAGCAATCAGCCCCAGCATTTT.

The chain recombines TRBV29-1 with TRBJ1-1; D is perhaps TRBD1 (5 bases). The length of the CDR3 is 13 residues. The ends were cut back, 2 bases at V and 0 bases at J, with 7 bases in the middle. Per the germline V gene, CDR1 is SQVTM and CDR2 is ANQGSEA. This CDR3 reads CSVEKTVNTEAFF. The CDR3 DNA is TGCAGCGTTGAAAAGACAGTGAACACTGAAGCTTTCTTT.

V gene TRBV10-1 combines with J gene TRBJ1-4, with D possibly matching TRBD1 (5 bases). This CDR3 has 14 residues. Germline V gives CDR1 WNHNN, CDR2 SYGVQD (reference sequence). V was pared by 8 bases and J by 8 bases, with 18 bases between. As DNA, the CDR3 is TGCGCCAGCTCCGCGGAGGGGCCGGAGGAAAAACTGTTTTTT. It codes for CASSAEGPEEKLFF.

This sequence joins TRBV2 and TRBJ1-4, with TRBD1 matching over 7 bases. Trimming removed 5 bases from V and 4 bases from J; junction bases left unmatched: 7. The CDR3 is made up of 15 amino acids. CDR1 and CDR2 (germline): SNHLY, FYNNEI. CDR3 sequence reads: CASSNRQGLNEKLFF. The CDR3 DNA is TGTGCCAGCAGTAACAGACAGGGCCTTAATGAAAAACTGTTTTTT.

The CDR3 region has the DNA TGTGCCACCAGCGGGGTGAATCAGCCCCAGCATTTT. Translated: CATSGVNQPQHF. This chain links TRBV24-1 with TRBJ1-5, with unresolved D. Germline assignment: CDR1 KGHDR and CDR2 SFDVKD. V lost 7 bases and J lost 4, with 7 bases in between. The CDR3 has 12 amino acids.

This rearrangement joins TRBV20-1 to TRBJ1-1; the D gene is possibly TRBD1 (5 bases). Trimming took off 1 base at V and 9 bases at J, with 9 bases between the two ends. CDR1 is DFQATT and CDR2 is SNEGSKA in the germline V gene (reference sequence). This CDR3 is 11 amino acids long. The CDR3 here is CSARAPGQAFF. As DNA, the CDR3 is TGCAGTGCTAGAGCCCCGGGACAAGCTTTCTTT.

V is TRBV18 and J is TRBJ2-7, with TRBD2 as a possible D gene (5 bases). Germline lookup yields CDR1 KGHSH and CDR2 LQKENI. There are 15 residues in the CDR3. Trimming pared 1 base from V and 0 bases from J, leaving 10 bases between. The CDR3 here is CASSPRTGFSYEQYF. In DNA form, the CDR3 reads TGTGCCAGCTCACCACGGACGGGATTCTCCTACGAGCAGTACTTC.

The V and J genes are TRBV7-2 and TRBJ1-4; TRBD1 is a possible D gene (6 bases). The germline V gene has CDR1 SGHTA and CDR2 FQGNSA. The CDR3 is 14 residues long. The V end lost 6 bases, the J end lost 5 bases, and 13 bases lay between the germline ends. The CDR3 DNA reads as TGTGCCAGCAGAGGACAGACACAGAATGAAAAACTGTTTTTT. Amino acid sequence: CASRGQTQNEKLFF.

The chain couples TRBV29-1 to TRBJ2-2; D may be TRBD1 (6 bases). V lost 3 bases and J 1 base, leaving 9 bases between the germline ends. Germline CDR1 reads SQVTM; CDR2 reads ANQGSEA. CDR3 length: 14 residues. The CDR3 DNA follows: TGCAGCGTTGACACGGACAGGAACACCGGGGAGCTGTTTTTT. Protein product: CSVDTDRNTGELFF.

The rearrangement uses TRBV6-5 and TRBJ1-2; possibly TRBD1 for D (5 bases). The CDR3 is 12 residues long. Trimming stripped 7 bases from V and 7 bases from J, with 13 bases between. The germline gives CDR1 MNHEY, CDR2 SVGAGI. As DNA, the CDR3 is TGTGCCAGCATGGAAGGGGCGCGTGGCTACACCTTC. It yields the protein CASMEGARGYTF.

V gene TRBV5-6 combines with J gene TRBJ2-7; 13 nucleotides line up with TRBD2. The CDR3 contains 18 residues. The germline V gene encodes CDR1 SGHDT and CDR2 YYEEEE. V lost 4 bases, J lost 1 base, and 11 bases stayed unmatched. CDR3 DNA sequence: TGTGCCAGCAGCCCATTGACTAGCGGGGGGACCAGTTCCTACGAGCAGTACTTC. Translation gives CASSPLTSGGTSSYEQYF.

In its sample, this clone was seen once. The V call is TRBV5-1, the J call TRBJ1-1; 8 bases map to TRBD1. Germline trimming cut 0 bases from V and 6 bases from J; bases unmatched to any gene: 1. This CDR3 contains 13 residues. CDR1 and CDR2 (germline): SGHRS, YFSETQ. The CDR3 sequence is CASSLGTGPEAFF. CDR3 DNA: TGCGCCAGCAGCTTGGGGACAGGGCCTGAAGCTTTCTTT.

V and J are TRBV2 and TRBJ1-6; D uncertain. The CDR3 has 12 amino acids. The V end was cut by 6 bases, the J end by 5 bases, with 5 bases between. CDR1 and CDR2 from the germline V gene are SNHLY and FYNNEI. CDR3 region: CASRQNNSPLHF. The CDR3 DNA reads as TGTGCCAGCAGACAGAATAATTCACCCCTCCACTTT.

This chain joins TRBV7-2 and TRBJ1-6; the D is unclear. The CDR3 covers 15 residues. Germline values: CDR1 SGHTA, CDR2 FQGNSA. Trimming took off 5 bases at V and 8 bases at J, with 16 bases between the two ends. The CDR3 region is CASSASDGAYSPLHF. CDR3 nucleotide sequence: TGTGCCAGCAGCGCCTCAGACGGCGCCTATTCACCCCTCCACTTT.

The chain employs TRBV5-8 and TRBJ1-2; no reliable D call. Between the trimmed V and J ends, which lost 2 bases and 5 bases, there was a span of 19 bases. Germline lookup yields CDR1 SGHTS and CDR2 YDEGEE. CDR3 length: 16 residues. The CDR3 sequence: CASSFFLGELPYGYTF. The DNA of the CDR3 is TGTGCCAGCAGCTTTTTCCTTGGGGAGCTGCCATATGGCTACACCTTC.

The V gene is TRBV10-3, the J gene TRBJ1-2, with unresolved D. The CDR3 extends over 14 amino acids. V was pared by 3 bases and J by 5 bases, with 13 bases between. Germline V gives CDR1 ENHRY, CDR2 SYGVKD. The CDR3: CAISENAGRYGYTF. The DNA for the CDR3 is TGTGCCATCAGTGAAAATGCAGGACGGTATGGCTACACCTTC.

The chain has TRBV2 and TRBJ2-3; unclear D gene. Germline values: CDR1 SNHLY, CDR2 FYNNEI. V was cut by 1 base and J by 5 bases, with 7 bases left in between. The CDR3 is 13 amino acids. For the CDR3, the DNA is TGTGCCAGCAGTGAAGGGTACAGAGATACGCAGTATTTT. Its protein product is CASSEGYRDTQYF.

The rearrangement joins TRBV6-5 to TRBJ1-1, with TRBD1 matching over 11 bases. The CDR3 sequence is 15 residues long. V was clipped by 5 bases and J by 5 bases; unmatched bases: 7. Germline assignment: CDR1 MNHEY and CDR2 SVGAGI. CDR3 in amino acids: CASSTWTGGNTEAFF. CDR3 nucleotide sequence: TGTGCCAGCAGTACCTGGACAGGGGGCAATACTGAAGCTTTCTTT.

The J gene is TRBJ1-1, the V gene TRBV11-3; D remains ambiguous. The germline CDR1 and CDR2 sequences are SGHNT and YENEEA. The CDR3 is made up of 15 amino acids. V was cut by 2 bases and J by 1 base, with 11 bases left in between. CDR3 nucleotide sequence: TGTGCCAGCAGCTTATACCCCAGTGGGAACACTGAAGCTTTCTTT. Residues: CASSLYPSGNTEAFF.